This is a list of T cell receptor beta chains from one sample in a study of early T cells in non-severe SARS-CoV-2 infection. Using its own MiXCR run on the 5' RACE reads, TCRdb lists one record per CDR3 protein. The table has about 92,000 distinct CDR3 sequences, approximately 17% seen once. The sequencing input was whole blood. These TCRs come from an adult who was a healthcare worker with PCR-confirmed SARS-CoV-2 infection or an uninfected control (not recorded which). Each CDR3 is given with its conserved first and last residue. Each record gives: CDR3 protein, D gene, V gene, J gene. A D gene is named only where the DNA matches it firmly.

CDR3 protein: CASSGLAPSTDTQYF
D gene: TRBD2
V gene: TRBV12-3/TRBV12-4
J gene: TRBJ2-3

CDR3 protein: CASSLTGLAYNSPLHF
D gene: NA
V gene: TRBV2
J gene: TRBJ1-6

CDR3 protein: CASSGWGQGGELFF
D gene: NA
V gene: TRBV2
J gene: TRBJ2-2

CDR3 protein: CATSVPGPDQPQHF
D gene: NA
V gene: TRBV24-1
J gene: TRBJ1-5

CDR3 protein: CASSPIAGGYNEQFF
D gene: TRBD2
V gene: TRBV18
J gene: TRBJ2-1

CDR3 protein: CASSLIDRGDEQYF
D gene: TRBD1
V gene: TRBV7-6
J gene: TRBJ2-7

CDR3 protein: CAWSRRTEAFF
D gene: NA
V gene: TRBV30
J gene: TRBJ1-1

CDR3 protein: CASTTDRSGVQPQHF
D gene: NA
V gene: TRBV6-2/TRBV6-3
J gene: TRBJ1-5

CDR3 protein: CASSYDYSYEQYF
D gene: NA
V gene: TRBV6-6
J gene: TRBJ2-7

CDR3 protein: CASSVGFGGRMGEQFF
D gene: NA
V gene: TRBV9
J gene: TRBJ2-1

CDR3 protein: CSASHQGASSPLHF
D gene: TRBD1
V gene: TRBV20-1
J gene: TRBJ1-6

CDR3 protein: CASTFPGTDTQYF
D gene: NA
V gene: TRBV6-5
J gene: TRBJ2-3

CDR3 protein: CASSQRPPLGTEAFF
D gene: NA
V gene: TRBV4-1
J gene: TRBJ1-1

CDR3 protein: CASSPHPNQPQHF
D gene: NA
V gene: TRBV28
J gene: TRBJ1-5

CDR3 protein: CASSQGQTNSGNTIYF
D gene: NA
V gene: TRBV18
J gene: TRBJ1-3

CDR3 protein: CASSLVGTGAYEQYF
D gene: TRBD1
V gene: TRBV7-2
J gene: TRBJ2-7

CDR3 protein: CASSPTQQGQTEAFF
D gene: NA
V gene: TRBV12-3/TRBV12-4
J gene: TRBJ1-1

CDR3 protein: CASSPAGGRVHEQYF
D gene: TRBD2
V gene: TRBV5-1
J gene: TRBJ2-7

CDR3 protein: CAWISKGADTQYF
D gene: NA
V gene: TRBV30
J gene: TRBJ2-3

CDR3 protein: CASSEVRGRNTEAFF
D gene: NA
V gene: TRBV6-1
J gene: TRBJ1-1

CDR3 protein: CASRSLSLSYEQYF
D gene: NA
V gene: TRBV28
J gene: TRBJ2-7

CDR3 protein: CASSFSLAAGELFF
D gene: NA
V gene: TRBV27
J gene: TRBJ2-2

CDR3 protein: CASKELGNQPQHF
D gene: NA
V gene: TRBV2
J gene: TRBJ1-5

CDR3 protein: CASSPHLSSSYEQYF
D gene: NA
V gene: TRBV9
J gene: TRBJ2-7

CDR3 protein: CASSQAVTGELFF
D gene: NA
V gene: TRBV4-3
J gene: TRBJ2-2

CDR3 protein: CASSEQINTEAFF
D gene: NA
V gene: TRBV2
J gene: TRBJ1-1

CDR3 protein: CASSLAGTRYGYTF
D gene: NA
V gene: TRBV27
J gene: TRBJ1-2

CDR3 protein: CASSFPGANSPLHF
D gene: NA
V gene: TRBV28
J gene: TRBJ1-6

CDR3 protein: CSVVGNFGELFF
D gene: NA
V gene: TRBV29-1
J gene: TRBJ2-2

CDR3 protein: CSASITGPTEAFF
D gene: NA
V gene: TRBV20-1
J gene: TRBJ1-1

CDR3 protein: CASSRNRDSAMNTEAFF
D gene: TRBD1
V gene: TRBV5-6
J gene: TRBJ1-1

CDR3 protein: CASSSDSYNEKLFF
D gene: NA
V gene: TRBV12-3/TRBV12-4
J gene: TRBJ1-4

CDR3 protein: CSAAPAGDRDREAFF
D gene: NA
V gene: TRBV20-1
J gene: TRBJ1-1

CDR3 protein: CASSPDGGNTEAFF
D gene: NA
V gene: TRBV5-1
J gene: TRBJ1-1

CDR3 protein: CASSLSGTLIYEQYF
D gene: NA
V gene: TRBV12-3/TRBV12-4
J gene: TRBJ2-7

CDR3 protein: CASSFRQGFPRKETQYF
D gene: TRBD1
V gene: TRBV7-2
J gene: TRBJ2-5

CDR3 protein: CASSPGLAHYEQYF
D gene: TRBD2
V gene: TRBV28
J gene: TRBJ2-7

CDR3 protein: CASSQGVGETQYF
D gene: NA
V gene: TRBV14
J gene: TRBJ2-5

CDR3 protein: CSAPRSGLITDTQYF
D gene: TRBD2
V gene: TRBV20-1
J gene: TRBJ2-3

CDR3 protein: CASSTGGPTGELFF
D gene: NA
V gene: TRBV5-5
J gene: TRBJ2-2

CDR3 protein: CASSRRLSGETQYF
D gene: NA
V gene: TRBV7-2
J gene: TRBJ2-5

CDR3 protein: CASSHERRTGINEQFF
D gene: TRBD1
V gene: TRBV7-9
J gene: TRBJ2-1

CDR3 protein: CASSSGTGVYEQYF
D gene: TRBD1
V gene: TRBV4-3
J gene: TRBJ2-7

CDR3 protein: CASSYSLDQPQHF
D gene: NA
V gene: TRBV6-6
J gene: TRBJ1-5

CDR3 protein: CASSTGSGYEQYF
D gene: NA
V gene: TRBV19
J gene: TRBJ2-7

CDR3 protein: CASTLLAGGRGEQFF
D gene: TRBD2
V gene: TRBV28
J gene: TRBJ2-1

CDR3 protein: CASSREGSYQETQYF
D gene: TRBD2
V gene: TRBV11-2
J gene: TRBJ2-5

CDR3 protein: CSANQRQDSAGANVLTF
D gene: NA
V gene: TRBV20-1
J gene: TRBJ2-6